This TCR beta chain was recorded in a study of cytomegalovirus exposure and HLA in healthy donors. In the study overall: A later analysis reported the 90 to 150 validation repertoires used the same platform as the approximately 700 first-cohort repertoires.

TCRdb's copy holds only in-frame clones and misses some; the assay was immunoSEQ multiplex PCR. The sample has around 150,000 clones; over 80% are singletons. Concerning this clone itself: Its antigen is not identified.

This CDR3 contains 16 residues. CDR1 and CDR2 (germline): SGDLS, YYNGEE. The V gene lost 1 base and the J gene lost 10 bases, with 21 bases spanning the gap. General study points: CMV antigen specificity of a few CMV-associated chains was confirmed in vitro. Investigators reported 150 to 200 TCR beta chains as tied to cytomegalovirus.

The study drew the donors from its roughly 120-subject validation cohort, separate from the roughly 700-subject first cohort. V is TRBV9 and J is TRBJ2-1; the D gene is possibly TRBD1 (6 bases). The receptor was derived from a man younger than 45 in good health and CMV-seropositive. Sequencing was performed on PBMCs. In DNA, the CDR3 is TGTGCCAGCAGCGTACCGCAGGACAGCCGGGGTGGGGAGCAGTTCTTC. Translation: CASSVPQDSRGGEQFF.